The clone carrying this T cell receptor beta chain has only a few counts. Its antigen remains unidentified. V lost 1 base, J lost 0 bases, and 4 bases lay in between. This CDR3 is built from 14 residues. Germline CDR1 and CDR2: ENHRY and SYGVKD. This sample is part of a study of T cell repertoires in cytomegalovirus infection. TCRdb ran MiXCR on the reads and lists one entry per CDR3 protein. Of some 350,000 distinct CDR3 sequences in the sample, approximately 35% were seen once. The sequencing used cultured PBMCs, collected from culture after CMV antigen stimulation. The sequence was obtained from a human donor in good health (CMV status not recorded). Some clones in this sample may be carry-over from other donors' samples. V is TRBV10-3 and J is TRBJ2-1; D is uncertain. The CDR3: CAISEYSSYNEQFF. For the CDR3, the DNA is TGTGCCATCAGTGAGTATAGCTCCTACAATGAGCAGTTCTTC.